This T cell receptor (beta chain) appears in the sequencing data of a study of blood T cell repertoires in COVID-19 (dated by TCRdb to the early 2020s). Describing the broader study: Collaborator samples came from the United States, Italy and Spain and covered acute and convalescent phases of COVID-19. Where available, HLA class I and class II types were obtained from metadata supplied by the sample provider rather than from assay-based typing. The samples were drawn from the first 160 participants of the ongoing ImmuneRACE study and from some 1,300 subjects provided by 6 global collaborators. The material from the prospective study consisted of cDNA or gDNA derived from T cells, B-cell-depleted T cells, or PBMCs. The repertoires were made available in a free public database intended to serve as a resource for research on the immune response to SARS-CoV-2. The dataset comprised deeply sampled blood TCRbeta repertoires from subjects exposed to, actively infected with, or recovered from COVID-19. Nearly every sample came with metadata listing a de-identified subject ID, COVID-19 status, age in years and sex. The research as a whole found: How much clinical and demographic metadata was included differed by source and by participant, and the metadata was provided uncurated.

TCRbeta CDR3 regions were amplified from genomic DNA by means of the immunoSEQ Assay, a bias-controlled multiplex PCR. Per the authors' processing: The number of nucleated cells in each sample was estimated from the amplification of reference gene primers within the assay. Sequence reads were collapsed and filtered to measure the absolute abundance of every unique TCRbeta CDR3 rearrangement. Productive Simpson clonality was computed per sample as the square root of Simpson's diversity index over productive rearrangements. Drawn from immuneACCESS, this table holds only the in-frame rearrangements with V and J called that TCRdb kept. Clones are partly lost; checked studies trace under half to an unresolved V gene and leave the rest unexplained. The V and J calls and clone size were taken over from that table, and D and trimming were inferred from the DNA. This sample holds approximately 220,000 clones; around 83% were observed only once. Roughly 2.6% of the sample is in the top ten clones.

The cysteine opens and the phenylalanine closes a CDR3 of 15 amino acids. Only CDR3 DNA is held: 45 bases, read in frame from base 1. Between the V and J ends, shortened by 5 bases and 4 bases respectively, the junction contains 15 bases. For CDR1 and CDR2, the germline V gene (reference sequence) lists MNHEY and SMNVEV. Samples from volunteer blood donors who had recovered from COVID-19 were contributed by a second Seattle source. Each collaborating institution followed its own protocols to collect whole blood in K2EDTA tubes. For TCRbeta analysis, collaborators shipped samples as frozen whole blood, isolated PBMCs, or DNA extracted from either of those sample types. A single count supports this clone. Its binding antigen is unknown. The record has no base qualities; no much larger clone is one base away.

Recombination connected TRBV27 to TRBJ2-1, and TRBD1 may be the D gene, going by 6 matching bases. Sequencing was performed on peripheral blood. The receptor's source is a man aged 45-65 years who had recovered from COVID-19. The DNA is TGTGCCAGCAGTCTAGGGGGTAACAATTACAATGAGCAGTTCTTC. Its translation reads: CASSLGGNNYNEQFF.